The 7 T cell receptor beta chains below come from one sample, sequenced in a study of cytomegalovirus exposure and HLA in healthy donors. The PCR ran on 60 Vbeta and 13 Jbeta primers. Some clones are missing from TCRdb's copy, which holds only in-frame ones; the method was immunoSEQ multiplex PCR. The top ten clones hold 2.5% to 3.5% of a sample with some 110,000 clones, 71% of them seen once. The specimen sequenced was PBMCs. The receptors stem from a female donor in good health and CMV-seronegative.

The chain links TRBV27 to TRBJ2-7, with TRBD2 identical over 8 bases. Germline CDR1 MNHEY, CDR2 SMNVEV (reference sequence). The CDR3 totals 13 residues. V trimming: 2 bases; J trimming: 3 bases; junction bases outside the gene matches: 0. CDR3 loop: CASSLGTSYEQYF. DNA of the CDR3: TGTGCCAGCAGTTTAGGGACTAGCTACGAGCAGTACTTC.

The chain is built from TRBV27 and TRBJ2-7, with 9 bases aligning to TRBD2. CDR1 and CDR2 (germline): MNHEY, SMNVEV (reference sequence). The CDR3 sequence is 16 residues long. The trim removed 3 bases at V and 3 bases at J, leaving 9 bases unmatched. For the CDR3, the DNA is TGTGCCAGCAGTTTCCTAGGGCTAGCGGGGAGCTACGAGCAGTACTTC. This encodes CASSFLGLAGSYEQYF.

This chain links TRBV5-1 with TRBJ2-7; 11 nucleotides align to TRBD1. The germline V gene has CDR1 SGHRS and CDR2 YFSETQ. The CDR3 contains 15 residues. The V and J ends lost 3 bases and 5 bases, in that order; junction bases with no gene match: 7. The CDR3 is CASSYGTGGRNEQYF. The CDR3 DNA sequence: TGCGCCAGCAGCTACGGGACAGGGGGTCGCAACGAGCAGTACTTC.

This chain joins TRBV11-3 and TRBJ1-1; D is ambiguous. CDR3 length equals 15 residues. Trimming pared 5 bases from V and 4 bases from J, leaving 17 bases between. Germline V lookup: CDR1 SGHNT, CDR2 YENEEA. In DNA form, the CDR3 reads TGTGCCAGCAGCCCCCTCAACGGGGTAGGCACTGAAGCTTTCTTT. Residues: CASSPLNGVGTEAFF. Full variable domain (missing parts from reference TRBV11-3 and TRBJ1-1): EAGVVQSPRYKIIEKKQPVAFWCNPISGHNTLYWYLQNLGQGPELLIRYENEEAVDDSQLPKDRFSAERLKGVDSTLKIQPAELGDSAVYLCASSPLNGVGTEAFFGQGTRLTVV.

In its sample, this clone was seen a few times. A read error may produce the germline difference seen at one junction end. The chain couples TRBV19 to TRBJ2-7, with TRBD1 matching over 8 bases. The CDR3 loop spans 14 amino acids. Germline assignment: CDR1 LNHDA and CDR2 SQIVND (reference sequence). DNA of the CDR3: TGTGCCAGTAGTATGGAACAGACCCAGGGGGCGTCCCACTTC. Amino acids: CASSMEQTQGASHF.

V gene TRBV6-1 combines with J gene TRBJ2-7, with 8 bases lining up with TRBD2. Germline-derived CDR1 and CDR2 are MNHNS and SASEGT. V was clipped by 7 bases and J by 6 bases; unmatched bases: 8. The CDR3 consists of 13 residues. The CDR3 loop is CASTQREFAEQYF. The CDR3 nucleotides are TGTGCCAGCACACAGCGGGAGTTTGCCGAGCAGTACTTC.

This clone has just a few counts. The DNA of the CDR3 is TGTGCCAGCAGTGTCAGGACACGGAATGAAAAACTGTTTTTT. It yields the protein CASSVRTRNEKLFF. The gene calls are TRBV2 and TRBJ1-4; weak D call: TRBD1 (5 bases). This CDR3 spans 14 amino acids. The V gene lost 4 bases and the J gene lost 5 bases, with 11 bases spanning the gap. Germline V gene lookup returns CDR1 SNHLY and CDR2 FYNNEI.